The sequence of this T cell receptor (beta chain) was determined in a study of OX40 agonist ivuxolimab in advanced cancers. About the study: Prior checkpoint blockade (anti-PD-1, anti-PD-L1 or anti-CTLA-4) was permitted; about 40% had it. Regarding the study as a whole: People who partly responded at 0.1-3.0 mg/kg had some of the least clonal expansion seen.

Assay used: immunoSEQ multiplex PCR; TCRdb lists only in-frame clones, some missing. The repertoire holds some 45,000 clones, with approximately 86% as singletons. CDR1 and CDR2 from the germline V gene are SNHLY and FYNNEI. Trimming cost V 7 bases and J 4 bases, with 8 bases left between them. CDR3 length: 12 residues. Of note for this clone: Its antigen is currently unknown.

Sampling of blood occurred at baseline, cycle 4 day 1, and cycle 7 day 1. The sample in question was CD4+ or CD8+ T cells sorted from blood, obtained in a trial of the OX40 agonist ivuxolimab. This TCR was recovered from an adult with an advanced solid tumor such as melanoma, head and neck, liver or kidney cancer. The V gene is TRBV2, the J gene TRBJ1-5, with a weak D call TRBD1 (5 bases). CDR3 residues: CASTRENQPQHF. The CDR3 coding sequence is TGTGCCAGCACCAGGGAGAATCAGCCCCAGCATTTT.